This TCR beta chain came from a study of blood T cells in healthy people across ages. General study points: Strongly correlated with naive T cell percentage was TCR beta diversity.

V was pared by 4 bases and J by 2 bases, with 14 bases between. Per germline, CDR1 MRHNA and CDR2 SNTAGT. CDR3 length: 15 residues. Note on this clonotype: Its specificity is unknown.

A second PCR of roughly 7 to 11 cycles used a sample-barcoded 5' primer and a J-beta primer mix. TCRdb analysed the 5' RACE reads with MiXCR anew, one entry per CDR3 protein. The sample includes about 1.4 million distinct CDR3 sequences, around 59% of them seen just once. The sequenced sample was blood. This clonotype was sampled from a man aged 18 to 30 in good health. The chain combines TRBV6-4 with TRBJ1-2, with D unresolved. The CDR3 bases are TGTGCCAGCAGTGTCCTAGCAGCGCAAAACTATGGCTACACCTTC. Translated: CASSVLAAQNYGYTF.